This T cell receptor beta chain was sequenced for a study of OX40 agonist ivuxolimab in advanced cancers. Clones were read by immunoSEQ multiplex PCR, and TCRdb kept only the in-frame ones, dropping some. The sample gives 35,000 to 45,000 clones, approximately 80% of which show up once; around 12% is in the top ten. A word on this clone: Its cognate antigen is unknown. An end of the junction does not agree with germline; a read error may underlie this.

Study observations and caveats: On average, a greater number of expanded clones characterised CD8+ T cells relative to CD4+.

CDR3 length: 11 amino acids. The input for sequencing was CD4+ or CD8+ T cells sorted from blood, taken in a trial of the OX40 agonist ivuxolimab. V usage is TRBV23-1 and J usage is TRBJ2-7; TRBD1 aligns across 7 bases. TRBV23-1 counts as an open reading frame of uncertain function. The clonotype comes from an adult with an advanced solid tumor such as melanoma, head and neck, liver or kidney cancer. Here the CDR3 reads CASSRTGTESF. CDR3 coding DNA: TGCGCCAGCAGCCGTACCGGGACAGAATCATTC.